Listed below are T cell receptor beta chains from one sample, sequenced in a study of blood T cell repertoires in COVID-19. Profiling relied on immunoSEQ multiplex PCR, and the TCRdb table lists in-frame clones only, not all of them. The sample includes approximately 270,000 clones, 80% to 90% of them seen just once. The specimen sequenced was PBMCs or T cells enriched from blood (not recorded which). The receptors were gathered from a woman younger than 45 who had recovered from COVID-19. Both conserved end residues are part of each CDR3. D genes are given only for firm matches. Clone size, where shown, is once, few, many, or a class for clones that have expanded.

cdr3_nt: TGTGCCTGGAGCCTAACGGGACTAGCTGCTACGCAGTATTTT; cdr3_aa: CAWSLTGLAATQYF; v_call: TRBV30; clone_size: .; j_call: TRBJ2-3; d_call: TRBD2
cdr3_nt: TGTGCCAGCAGTTCCCGAGGGGGGGCCGAAATACCAAAAGAGACCCAGTACTTC; cdr3_aa: CASSSRGGAEIPKETQYF; v_call: TRBV25-1; clone_size: .; j_call: TRBJ2-5; d_call: .
cdr3_nt: TGCGCCAGCAGCTCACAGGGGACAGGGGCCAACGTCCTGACTTTC; cdr3_aa: CASSSQGTGANVLTF; v_call: TRBV5-1; clone_size: .; j_call: TRBJ2-6; d_call: TRBD1
cdr3_nt: TGCGCCAGCAGCTTGGGGACACAGAGCTACGAGCAGTACTTC; cdr3_aa: CASSLGTQSYEQYF; v_call: TRBV5-1; clone_size: .; j_call: TRBJ2-7; d_call: .
cdr3_nt: TGTGCCAGCAGTTCCGACCGGGACAGGAGAGCCTACGAGCAGTACTTC; cdr3_aa: CASSSDRDRRAYEQYF; v_call: TRBV6-5; clone_size: .; j_call: TRBJ2-7; d_call: TRBD1
cdr3_nt: TGTGCCACCGCGGAGGCGGGCTACGAGCAGTACTTC; cdr3_aa: CATAEAGYEQYF; v_call: TRBV28; clone_size: .; j_call: TRBJ2-7; d_call: .
cdr3_nt: TGTGCCAGCATACGGACGGGCATAGACAGGACTTACGAGCAGTACTTC; cdr3_aa: CASIRTGIDRTYEQYF; v_call: TRBV2; clone_size: .; j_call: TRBJ2-7; d_call: .
cdr3_nt: TGTGCCAGCAGTACCACTCTAGCGGGATCCTACAATGAGCAGTTCTTC; cdr3_aa: CASSTTLAGSYNEQFF; v_call: TRBV28; clone_size: .; j_call: TRBJ2-1; d_call: TRBD2
cdr3_nt: TGTGCCAGCAGTTTATTCGGCGGGGGGCTAGGGGATGAGCAGTTCTTC; cdr3_aa: CASSLFGGGLGDEQFF; v_call: TRBV27; clone_size: .; j_call: TRBJ2-1; d_call: TRBD2
cdr3_nt: TGTGCCAGCAGCTTCCGGGACAGATCCTACAATGAGCAGTTCTTC; cdr3_aa: CASSFRDRSYNEQFF; v_call: TRBV7-8; clone_size: .; j_call: TRBJ2-1; d_call: TRBD1
cdr3_nt: TGTGCCAGCAGACGGCGGGAGGCCTTCTCCTACAATGAGCAGTTCTTC; cdr3_aa: CASRRREAFSYNEQFF; v_call: TRBV2; clone_size: .; j_call: TRBJ2-1; d_call: TRBD2
cdr3_nt: TGTGCCAGCAGCCTAACAGGGGGGGCCGGGGAGCTGTTTTTT; cdr3_aa: CASSLTGGAGELFF; v_call: TRBV3-1/TRBV3-2; clone_size: .; j_call: TRBJ2-2; d_call: .
cdr3_nt: TGTGCCAGCAGCTTAGTCACGGGAGGGGCCACCGGGGAGCTGTTTTTT; cdr3_aa: CASSLVTGGATGELFF; v_call: TRBV7-7; clone_size: .; j_call: TRBJ2-2; d_call: TRBD2
cdr3_nt: TGTGCCACCAGTGATATGGGTAGCGGGAGGGGGTCCTACAATGAGCAGTTCTTC; cdr3_aa: CATSDMGSGRGSYNEQFF; v_call: TRBV24-1; clone_size: .; j_call: TRBJ2-1; d_call: TRBD2
cdr3_nt: TGCAGCCCTTCCCGGGACTCCTACGAGCAGTACTTC; cdr3_aa: CSPSRDSYEQYF; v_call: TRBV29-1; clone_size: .; j_call: TRBJ2-7; d_call: .
cdr3_nt: TGTGCCAGCAGTTCTCCCACTAGGGAGGCCCCCTACGAGCAGTACTTC; cdr3_aa: CASSSPTREAPYEQYF; v_call: TRBV27; clone_size: .; j_call: TRBJ2-7; d_call: .
cdr3_nt: TGTGCCAGCAGCGAACAGGGGGCAGGGGAAAAACTGTTTTTT; cdr3_aa: CASSEQGAGEKLFF; v_call: TRBV11-2; clone_size: .; j_call: TRBJ1-4; d_call: TRBD1
cdr3_nt: TGTGCCAGCAGCCCAGGAGGGTCCGAGACCCAGTACTTC; cdr3_aa: CASSPGGSETQYF; v_call: TRBV3-1/TRBV3-2; clone_size: .; j_call: TRBJ2-5; d_call: .
cdr3_nt: TGTGCCAGCAGCTCATTTAAGGGGGAGAGCTCCTACGAGCAGTACTTC; cdr3_aa: CASSSFKGESSYEQYF; v_call: TRBV11-2; clone_size: .; j_call: TRBJ2-7; d_call: .
cdr3_nt: TGTGCCAGCAGCTTAGACCCCCTAGGGGGTAATTCACCCCTCCACTTT; cdr3_aa: CASSLDPLGGNSPLHF; v_call: TRBV5-4; clone_size: .; j_call: TRBJ1-6; d_call: .
cdr3_nt: TGTGCCAGCAGCTTGACAGGGGTCGGCACAGATACGCAGTATTTT; cdr3_aa: CASSLTGVGTDTQYF; v_call: TRBV14; clone_size: .; j_call: TRBJ2-3; d_call: TRBD1
cdr3_nt: TGTGCCAGCAGCTTAGGACTCTCCTACGAGCAGTACTTC; cdr3_aa: CASSLGLSYEQYF; v_call: TRBV7-3; clone_size: .; j_call: TRBJ2-7; d_call: .
cdr3_nt: TGTGCCAGCAGCCTACCGGGACACCAAGAAAAACTGTTTTTT; cdr3_aa: CASSLPGHQEKLFF; v_call: TRBV28; clone_size: .; j_call: TRBJ1-4; d_call: .
cdr3_nt: TGCAGCGCATCTACAGGGACTATCAATCAGCCCCAGCATTTT; cdr3_aa: CSASTGTINQPQHF; v_call: TRBV29-1; clone_size: .; j_call: TRBJ1-5; d_call: .
cdr3_nt: TGTGCCAGCAGCTTAGGGCAGGGTCCACGAGAGACCCAGTACTTC; cdr3_aa: CASSLGQGPRETQYF; v_call: TRBV11-2; clone_size: .; j_call: TRBJ2-5; d_call: .
cdr3_nt: TGTGCCAGTAGTATAGATCTGTCGGTAGATACGCAGTATTTT; cdr3_aa: CASSIDLSVDTQYF; v_call: TRBV19; clone_size: .; j_call: TRBJ2-3; d_call: .
cdr3_nt: TGTGCCAGCAGCCTAATGATCCGGGACAGCTCTGGAAACACCATATATTTT; cdr3_aa: CASSLMIRDSSGNTIYF; v_call: TRBV7-8; clone_size: .; j_call: TRBJ1-3; d_call: TRBD1
cdr3_nt: TGTGCCAGCAGTTGGGCGGGACAGGTTAACTACGAGCAGTACTTC; cdr3_aa: CASSWAGQVNYEQYF; v_call: TRBV28; clone_size: .; j_call: TRBJ2-7; d_call: TRBD1
cdr3_nt: TGTGCCAGCAGCGTACTCGTCAACACTGAAGCTTTCTTT; cdr3_aa: CASSVLVNTEAFF; v_call: TRBV9; clone_size: .; j_call: TRBJ1-1; d_call: .
cdr3_nt: TGTGCCAGTAGTACTCGCCCGGGACAGGGAGCCTACGAGCAGTACTTC; cdr3_aa: CASSTRPGQGAYEQYF; v_call: TRBV19; clone_size: .; j_call: TRBJ2-7; d_call: TRBD1
cdr3_nt: TGTGCCACCAGCAGAGGGGAACTAGCGGGAGAGGGCGAGCAGTACTTC; cdr3_aa: CATSRGELAGEGEQYF; v_call: TRBV15; clone_size: .; j_call: TRBJ2-7; d_call: TRBD2
cdr3_nt: TGTGCCAGCAGCTTAGGGGACAGCTCTGGAAACACCATATATTTT; cdr3_aa: CASSLGDSSGNTIYF; v_call: TRBV11-2; clone_size: .; j_call: TRBJ1-3; d_call: TRBD1
cdr3_nt: TGTGCTAATATGGAGGCGCCGAACACCGGGGAGCTGTTTTTT; cdr3_aa: CANMEAPNTGELFF; v_call: TRBV7-9; clone_size: .; j_call: TRBJ2-2; d_call: .
cdr3_nt: TGTGCTAGTGGTTTGGGGACCGGGACAGAGAGCACAGATACGCAGTATTTT; cdr3_aa: CASGLGTGTESTDTQYF; v_call: TRBV12-5; clone_size: .; j_call: TRBJ2-3; d_call: TRBD1
cdr3_nt: TGTGCCAGCAGTTTCTCGGGTGGAAACAGGGACCTCTACGAGCAGTACTTC; cdr3_aa: CASSFSGGNRDLYEQYF; v_call: TRBV27; clone_size: .; j_call: TRBJ2-7; d_call: .
cdr3_nt: TGTGCCAGCAGCTTAGCGGGGAGCGGGAGAGGGTACGAGCAGTACTTC; cdr3_aa: CASSLAGSGRGYEQYF; v_call: TRBV7-2; clone_size: .; j_call: TRBJ2-7; d_call: TRBD2
cdr3_nt: TGTGCCAGCTCGCGGGCGGGCAATCAGCCCCAGCATTTT; cdr3_aa: CASSRAGNQPQHF; v_call: TRBV2; clone_size: .; j_call: TRBJ1-5; d_call: .
cdr3_nt: TGTGCCAGCTCAGCCCGGGACAGGGCCACCGAGCAGTACTTC; cdr3_aa: CASSARDRATEQYF; v_call: TRBV18; clone_size: .; j_call: TRBJ2-7; d_call: TRBD1
cdr3_nt: TGTGCCAGCAGCATCAAGAGGAACACTGAAGCTTTCTTT; cdr3_aa: CASSIKRNTEAFF; v_call: TRBV11-3; clone_size: .; j_call: TRBJ1-1; d_call: .
cdr3_nt: TGTGCCAGCACAACCCGGGACAGGGGGAGAGATACGCAGTATTTT; cdr3_aa: CASTTRDRGRDTQYF; v_call: TRBV28; clone_size: .; j_call: TRBJ2-3; d_call: TRBD1
cdr3_nt: TGTGCCAGCAGTGGGGGCGACTACCAGCGGGGGTACAATGAGCAGTTCTTC; cdr3_aa: CASSGGDYQRGYNEQFF; v_call: TRBV6-1; clone_size: .; j_call: TRBJ2-1; d_call: TRBD2
cdr3_nt: TGTGCCACCTCAGGGACAGTGGGGAACTATGGCTACACCTTC; cdr3_aa: CATSGTVGNYGYTF; v_call: TRBV5-6; clone_size: .; j_call: TRBJ1-2; d_call: TRBD1
cdr3_nt: TGTGCCAGCAGTCGGGGGTTGGAACAGCGATACGAAAAACTGTTTTTT; cdr3_aa: CASSRGLEQRYEKLFF; v_call: TRBV27; clone_size: many; j_call: TRBJ1-4; d_call: .
cdr3_nt: TGTGCCAGCAGTCACATGACTAGCGGGAGGTACGAGCAGTACTTC; cdr3_aa: CASSHMTSGRYEQYF; v_call: TRBV6-2/TRBV6-3; clone_size: .; j_call: TRBJ2-7; d_call: TRBD2
cdr3_nt: TGCGCCAGCAGCTTACGGGAGGGGAACATTCAGTACTTC; cdr3_aa: CASSLREGNIQYF; v_call: TRBV5-1; clone_size: once; j_call: TRBJ2-4; d_call: TRBD2
cdr3_nt: TGCAGCGTTCGGAGGGACTGGAACTACGAGCAGTACTTC; cdr3_aa: CSVRRDWNYEQYF; v_call: TRBV29-1; clone_size: .; j_call: TRBJ2-7; d_call: .
cdr3_nt: TGTGCCAGCAGCTTAGCCGGGACTCGGGTCGGATACGAGCAGTACTTC; cdr3_aa: CASSLAGTRVGYEQYF; v_call: TRBV11-2; clone_size: .; j_call: TRBJ2-7; d_call: .
cdr3_nt: TGTGCCAGCAGCTTATTAGCGGGAGAGGTGGATACGCAGTATTTT; cdr3_aa: CASSLLAGEVDTQYF; v_call: TRBV7-9; clone_size: once; j_call: TRBJ2-3; d_call: TRBD2
cdr3_nt: TGCGCCAGCAGCTGGGACACGAGCTCCTACAATGAGCAGTTCTTC; cdr3_aa: CASSWDTSSYNEQFF; v_call: TRBV5-1; clone_size: .; j_call: TRBJ2-1; d_call: .
cdr3_nt: TGTGCCAGCAGTCTTACAGGGGCAGATACGCAGTATTTT; cdr3_aa: CASSLTGADTQYF; v_call: TRBV5-4; clone_size: .; j_call: TRBJ2-3; d_call: TRBD1
cdr3_nt: TGTGCCAGCAGCTTATTTGACGGGACAGGGGTTAGCAATCAGCCCCAGCATTTT; cdr3_aa: CASSLFDGTGVSNQPQHF; v_call: TRBV7-8; clone_size: .; j_call: TRBJ1-5; d_call: TRBD1
cdr3_nt: TGTGCCAGCAGCTTAGACGGACAGGGCCCCTATGGCTACACCTTC; cdr3_aa: CASSLDGQGPYGYTF; v_call: TRBV7-2; clone_size: .; j_call: TRBJ1-2; d_call: TRBD1
cdr3_nt: TGTGCCAGCAGCATGTTTGACACCTACGATGAAGCTTTCTTT; cdr3_aa: CASSMFDTYDEAFF; v_call: TRBV7-2; clone_size: .; j_call: TRBJ1-1; d_call: .